The 6 T cell receptor beta chains below all came from one sample that was sequenced in a study of blood T cell repertoires in COVID-19. Measured with immunoSEQ multiplex PCR; TCRdb has only the in-frame clones, and not every one. This table holds some 250,000 clones, approximately 86% found once. Sample: peripheral blood. These receptors originate from a man aged 30 to 45 with active or convalescent COVID-19.

The chain employs TRBV7-2 and TRBJ1-4; no reliable D call. The CDR3 runs to 14 residues. The ends were cut back, 5 bases at V and 4 bases at J, with 11 bases in the middle. Germline CDR1 and CDR2: SGHTA and FQGNSA. This CDR3 is CASSTESGNEKLFF. CDR3 DNA sequence: TGTGCCAGCAGCACCGAGTCCGGTAATGAAAAACTGTTTTTT.

The chain has TRBV2 and TRBJ1-6; D is unresolved. V shed 3 bases and J shed 7 bases, with 19 bases lying between them. The germline V gene encodes CDR1 SNHLY and CDR2 FYNNEI. The CDR3 consists of 17 residues. CDR3 DNA sequence: TGTGCCAGCAGTGATCAAAAAGGAGGGAGCGGGAATTCACCCCTCCACTTT. Its translation is CASSDQKGGSGNSPLHF.

The V gene is TRBV20-1, the J gene TRBJ1-4, with 9 bases fitting TRBD1. Germline V gene data show CDR1 as DFQATT and CDR2 as SNEGSKA (reference sequence). The junction had 16 bases not matched to a gene; V was cut back by 3 bases and J by 8 bases. This CDR3 contains 17 residues. CDR3 protein: CSASGRDREFVGEKLFF. CDR3 nucleotide sequence: TGCAGTGCTAGTGGAAGGGACAGGGAATTCGTCGGGGAAAAACTGTTTTTT.

The genes are TRBV7-9 and TRBJ2-1, with TRBD1 identical over 7 bases. This CDR3 has 15 residues. Germline V gene data show CDR1 as SEHNR and CDR2 as FQNEAQ (reference sequence). After removal of 4 bases from V and 8 bases from J, the junction contained 11 bases not matched to a gene. CDR3 DNA: TGTGCCAGCAGCTCGGGCGACAGGGCGATCGATGAGCAGTTCTTC. Amino acids: CASSSGDRAIDEQFF.

The gene calls are TRBV27 and TRBJ2-5; D is perhaps TRBD2 (6 bases). Per germline, CDR1 MNHEY and CDR2 SMNVEV (reference sequence). This CDR3 has 17 amino acids. Deletions cut 3 bases from V and 1 base from J, with 18 bases between. The CDR3 DNA reads TGTGCCAGCAGTTTTTTTGCTAGCGCAACTCGCCAAGAGACCCAGTACTTC. Its protein is CASSFFASATRQETQYF.

The CDR3 region is CASSPKVAGYNEQFF. In nucleotides, the CDR3 is TGTGCCAGCAGCCCCAAGGTAGCGGGGTACAATGAGCAGTTCTTC. The chain joins TRBV13 to TRBJ2-1; 8 bases fit TRBD2. The length of the CDR3 is 15 residues. The trim removed 5 bases at V and 4 bases at J, leaving 7 bases unmatched. Germline V lookup: CDR1 PRHDT, CDR2 FYEKMQ (reference sequence). The full variable domain, completed using reference TRBV13 and TRBJ2-1, is AAGVIQSPRHLIKEKRETATLKCYPIPRHDTVYWYQQGPGQDPQFLISFYEKMQSDKGSIPDRFSAQQFSDYHSELNMSSLELGDSALYFCASSPKVAGYNEQFFGPGTRLTVL.